In this sample, the clone carrying this TCR beta chain turned up many times. TCRdb used MiXCR to reprocess the 5' RACE reads, holding one entry per CDR3 protein. The data show about 350,000 distinct CDR3 sequences, approximately 15% seen once. The CDR3 loop spans 12 amino acids. Germline V gives CDR1 DFQATT, CDR2 SNEGSKA (reference sequence). The V and J ends lost 3 bases and 4 bases respectively, with 7 bases between them. These data belong to a study of T-cell memory formation after mild COVID-19. What was sequenced was PBMCs or a T cell subset sorted from them (not recorded which). This receptor was identified in a man between 18 and 29 years old who had mild COVID-19 (a few samples of this study predate the infection). Cell type and time point are not known. The genes are TRBV20-1 and TRBJ1-5; weak D call: TRBD1 (5 bases). The CDR3: CSASGGNQPQHF. The CDR3 DNA reads TGCAGTGCTAGCGGGGGGAATCAGCCCCAGCATTTT.